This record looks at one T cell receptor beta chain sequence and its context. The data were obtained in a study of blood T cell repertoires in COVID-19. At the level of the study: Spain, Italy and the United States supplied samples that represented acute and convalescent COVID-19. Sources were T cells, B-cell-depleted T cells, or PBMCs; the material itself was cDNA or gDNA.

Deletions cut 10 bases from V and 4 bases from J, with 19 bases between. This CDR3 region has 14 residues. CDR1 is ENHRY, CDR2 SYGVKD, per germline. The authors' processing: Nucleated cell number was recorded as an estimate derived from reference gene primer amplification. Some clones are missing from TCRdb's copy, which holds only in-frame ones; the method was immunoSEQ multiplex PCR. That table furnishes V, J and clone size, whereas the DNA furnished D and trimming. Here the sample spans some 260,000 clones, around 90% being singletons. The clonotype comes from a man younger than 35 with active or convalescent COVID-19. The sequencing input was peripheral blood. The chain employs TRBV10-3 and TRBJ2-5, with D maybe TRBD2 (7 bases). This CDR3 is CATTTGGGVETQYF. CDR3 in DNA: TGTGCCACCACCACTGGGGGGGGCGTAGAGACCCAGTACTTC.